This T cell receptor beta chain was identified in a study of response to subunit inactivated influenza vaccine. MiXCR was run by TCRdb on the RT-PCR reads, yielding one entry per CDR3 protein. The repertoire holds about 700,000 distinct CDR3 sequences, with around 14% as singletons. Germline CDR1 SEHNR, CDR2 FQNEAQ (reference sequence). Trimming cost V 3 bases and J 6 bases; bases outside gene matches: 1. CDR3 size: 14 residues. The gene calls are TRBV7-9 and TRBJ2-1, with TRBD2 matching 11 bases. The sequence was obtained from a man aged 45-65 years who received an inactivated influenza vaccine. The source was PBMCs from blood, collected roughly 15 days before vaccination. The CDR3 is CASSFGTSGNEQFF. CDR3 DNA: TGTGCCAGCAGCTTCGGGACTAGCGGCAATGAGCAGTTCTTC.